The 29 T cell receptor beta chains below all came from one sample that was sequenced in a study of CD8+ T cells in alopecia areata. cDNA serving as the sequencing template came from extracted, reverse transcribed RNA. Produced via immunoSEQ multiplex PCR; TCRdb's table is partial and in-frame only. This repertoire shows over 150,000 clones, around 50% found once; its top ten account for roughly 5%. The specimen sequenced was CD8+ T cells sorted from blood. The receptors originated from a human donor in good health.

This clone was counted between two and nine times. CDR3: CASGLAGTTDTQYF. The CDR3 DNA reads as TGTGCCAGCGGACTAGCGGGGACCACAGATACGCAGTATTTT. V is TRBV2 and J is TRBJ2-3; 12 positions agree with TRBD2. There are 14 residues in the CDR3. Germline V lookup: CDR1 SNHLY, CDR2 FYNNEI. Losses at the gene ends were 8 bases for V and 2 bases for J; bases not matched to a gene: 2.

The V and J genes are TRBV7-9 and TRBJ1-2; perhaps TRBD1 as D (5 bases). The germline V gene encodes CDR1 SEHNR and CDR2 FQNEAQ (reference sequence). The CDR3 runs 15 residues. V was clipped by 2 bases and J by 6 bases, with 16 bases between them. The CDR3 sequence is CASSLSGGKKDGYTF. In nucleotides, the CDR3 is TGTGCCAGCAGCTTATCTGGGGGGAAAAAGGATGGCTACACCTTC.

This clone has only a few counts. The chain employs TRBV29-1 and TRBJ1-1; D possibly corresponds to TRBD1 (5 bases). The CDR3 extends over 10 amino acids. Germline loops: CDR1 SQVTM, CDR2 ANQGSEA. The CDR3 protein is CSGGDPEAFF. CDR3 in DNA: TGCTCGGGGGGGGACCCTGAAGCTTTCTTT.

The chain couples TRBV5-6 to TRBJ2-5, with D possibly matching TRBD2 (5 bases). Germline values: CDR1 SGHDT, CDR2 YYEEEE. V lost 0 bases to trimming and J lost 6 bases, with 6 bases between them. CDR3 size: 12 residues. The CDR3 DNA reads TGTGCCAGCAGCTTGGGAGGGAAGACCCAGTACTTC. Translated: CASSLGGKTQYF.

The chain combines TRBV6-5 with TRBJ2-7; 11 nucleotides match TRBD1. Losses at the gene ends were 6 bases for V and 6 bases for J; bases not matched to a gene: 4. Germline V gene data show CDR1 as MNHEY and CDR2 as SVGAGI. The CDR3 contains 13 residues. CDR3 sequence reads: CASRSGTGGEQYF. CDR3 in DNA: TGTGCCAGCAGGTCCGGGACAGGGGGCGAGCAGTACTTC.

The V gene is TRBV27, the J gene TRBJ1-2; D might be TRBD1 (5 bases). CDR3 size: 13 residues. The V gene lost 6 bases and the J gene lost 1 base, with 9 bases spanning the gap. CDR1 MNHEY and CDR2 SMNVEV come from the germline V gene (reference sequence). The CDR3 sequence: CASSAGGNYGYTF. DNA of the CDR3: TGTGCCAGCAGCGCCGGGGGTAACTATGGCTACACCTTC.

V usage is TRBV23-1 and J usage is TRBJ1-2, with 7 bases lining up with TRBD1. TRBV23-1 is an open reading frame whose function is uncertain. J was trimmed by 7 bases and V by 3 bases; bases with no gene match: 14. This CDR3 has 16 residues. CDR3 in amino acids: CASSHQPYRGEAGYTF. The CDR3 nucleotides read TGCGCCAGCAGTCACCAGCCTTACAGGGGAGAAGCTGGCTACACCTTC.

The V gene is TRBV13, the J gene TRBJ2-3; the match to TRBD2 covers 10 bases. After removal of 5 bases from V and 9 bases from J, the junction contained 14 bases not matched to a gene. The CDR3 has 16 residues. The germline V gene has CDR1 PRHDT and CDR2 FYEKMQ (reference sequence). CDR3 bases: TGTGCCAGCAGCCTTAGCGGGGGGCCCTCCCCTAGGACGCAGTATTTT. Amino acids: CASSLSGGPSPRTQYF.

The rearrangement uses TRBV4-1 and TRBJ2-2; no clear D. The CDR3 runs 14 residues. Germline V CDR1 and CDR2: MGHRA, YSYEKL. Trimming pared 3 bases from V and 2 bases from J, leaving 7 bases between. This chain's CDR3 is CASSQGLNTGELFF. CDR3 sequence (DNA): TGCGCCAGCAGCCAGGGCCTAAACACCGGGGAGCTGTTTTTT.

Turning to this clone: In the same sample, other DNA sequences code for this CDR3. The rearrangement links TRBV7-9 to TRBJ2-5, with D unclear. The CDR3 extends over 11 amino acids. The germline V gene has CDR1 SEHNR and CDR2 FQNEAQ (reference sequence). V was trimmed by 3 bases and J by 2 bases, leaving 1 base between them. CDR3: CASSFQETQYF. DNA for the CDR3: TGTGCCAGCAGCTTTCAAGAGACCCAGTACTTC.

This clone is a singleton in its sample. The V call is TRBV7-9, the J call TRBJ2-5; D may correspond to TRBD1 or TRBD2 (6 bases each). The length of the CDR3 is 16 residues. V lost 4 bases to trimming and J lost 5 bases, with 20 bases between them. Germline V gene lookup returns CDR1 SEHNR and CDR2 FQNEAQ (reference sequence). For the CDR3, the DNA is TGTGCCAGCAGCTCCGGGGGCATGGGGACGTGGGAGACCCAGTACTTC. Amino acids: CASSSGGMGTWETQYF.

This chain uses TRBV10-2 with TRBJ2-5; 8 positions match TRBD2. The CDR3 has 16 residues. The junction had 7 bases not matched to a gene; V was cut back by 0 bases and J by 4 bases. Per the germline V gene, CDR1 is WSHSY and CDR2 is SAAADI. In DNA form, the CDR3 reads TGCGCCAGCAGTGAGTCGAGGCGGGGGGAACGAGAGACCCAGTACTTC. It encodes CASSESRRGERETQYF.

The chain employs TRBV9 and TRBJ2-3; D unresolved. Per the germline V gene, CDR1 is SGDLS and CDR2 is YYNGEE. V lost 4 bases, J lost 5 bases, and 8 bases lay in between. The CDR3 totals 12 residues. DNA for the CDR3: TGTGCCAGCAGCTTAACTGGAGATACGCAGTATTTT. It is translated as CASSLTGDTQYF.

J is TRBJ2-1 and V is TRBV7-9, with D tentatively TRBD1 (6 bases). With 4 bases removed from V and 2 bases from J, the gap between germline ends came to 12 bases. Germline CDR1 reads SEHNR; CDR2 reads FQNEAQ (reference sequence). The CDR3 sequence is 15 residues long. CDR3 coding DNA: TGTGCCAGCAGCTCCCGGGACATAACCTACAATGAGCAGTTCTTC. It yields the protein CASSSRDITYNEQFF.

The chain has TRBV29-1 and TRBJ2-5, with D unclear. The germline V gene has CDR1 SQVTM and CDR2 ANQGSEA. Trimming stripped 4 bases from V and 5 bases from J, with 5 bases between. This CDR3 has 10 residues. The CDR3 nucleotides read TGCAGCGTTGGGAAGGAGACCCAGTACTTC. Protein: CSVGKETQYF.

This clone was counted once. The J gene is TRBJ2-7, the V gene TRBV5-6, with 9 bases fitting TRBD1. The CDR3 extends over 13 amino acids. Germline-derived CDR1 and CDR2 are SGHDT and YYEEEE. Unmatched junction bases numbered 8, after V lost 6 bases and J lost 7 bases. The CDR3 DNA is TGTGCCAGCATGACAGGGGGGTTTAGTGAGCAGTACTTC. Protein product: CASMTGGFSEQYF.

V and J are TRBV2 and TRBJ1-5; D call uncertain. V gave up 4 bases and J gave up 4 bases, with 5 bases separating them. The CDR3 is made up of 12 amino acids. Germline V gene sequence: CDR1 SNHLY, CDR2 FYNNEI. The CDR3 protein is CASSGPNQPQHF. Written as DNA, the CDR3 is TGTGCCAGCAGTGGACCTAATCAGCCCCAGCATTTT.

The count of this clone is one. V gene TRBV29-1 combines with J gene TRBJ2-3; no reliable D call. Germline V gives CDR1 SQVTM, CDR2 ANQGSEA. CDR3 length: 12 residues. V was trimmed by 5 bases and J by 2 bases, leaving 8 bases between them. The CDR3 spells CSVFPITDTQYF. The CDR3, as DNA: TGCAGCGTTTTCCCGATCACAGATACGCAGTATTTT.

The chain carries TRBV5-1 and TRBJ2-7; TRBD1 is a possible D gene (6 bases). The CDR3 has 14 residues. The ends were cut back, 3 bases at V and 1 base at J, with 11 bases in the middle. Per germline, CDR1 SGHRS and CDR2 YFSETQ. CDR3 region: CASSSRTVSYEQYF. Here the CDR3 DNA reads TGCGCCAGCAGCTCCCGGACAGTTTCCTACGAGCAGTACTTC.

The sample holds one count of this clone. The V call is TRBV7-8, the J call TRBJ2-5; D gene unclear. The V end lost 1 base, the J end lost 5 bases, and 11 bases lay between the germline ends. Germline CDR1 SGHVS, CDR2 FQNEAQ. The CDR3 spans 14 residues. The DNA for the CDR3 is TGTGCCAGCAGCTTAGAACAGCTCGGGGAGACCCAGTACTTC. It specifies CASSLEQLGETQYF.

The V and J genes are TRBV6-5 and TRBJ2-1, with D possibly matching TRBD1 (5 bases). Germline loops: CDR1 MNHEY, CDR2 SVGAGI. With 6 bases removed from V and 6 bases from J, the gap between germline ends came to 18 bases. The CDR3 has 15 residues. The CDR3 reads CASSYGPDSPNEQFF. Written as DNA, the CDR3 is TGTGCCAGCAGCTACGGCCCCGACAGCCCCAATGAGCAGTTCTTC.

The J gene is TRBJ2-7, the V gene TRBV5-6; TRBD1 matches at 7 bases. This CDR3 has 14 amino acids. Germline CDR1 and CDR2: SGHDT and YYEEEE. With 4 bases clipped from V and 2 bases from J, the junction kept 6 bases outside the gene matches. The CDR3, as DNA: TGTGCCAGCAGCAGCCCCGGGACAGCCTACGAGCAGTACTTC. Translating it yields CASSSPGTAYEQYF.

V gene TRBV6-6 combines with J gene TRBJ2-3; D is ambiguous. Trimming took off 5 bases at V and 2 bases at J, with 8 bases between the two ends. Germline V gene lookup returns CDR1 MNHNY and CDR2 SVGAGI (reference sequence). The CDR3 is 13 amino acids. The CDR3 is CASSPRPTDTQYF. Written as DNA, the CDR3 is TGTGCCAGCAGTCCGAGACCCACAGATACGCAGTATTTT.

The V gene is TRBV4-1, the J gene TRBJ2-2; D possibly corresponds to TRBD1 (5 bases). Trimming pared 1 base from V and 6 bases from J, leaving 9 bases between. CDR1 and CDR2 (germline): MGHRA, YSYEKL. The length of the CDR3 is 14 residues. CDR3 sequence: CASSQVQGAGELFF. Written as DNA, the CDR3 is TGCGCCAGCAGCCAAGTGCAAGGGGCCGGGGAGCTGTTTTTT.

The chain is built from TRBV27 and TRBJ2-3; 11 bases agree with TRBD1. CDR1 is MNHEY and CDR2 is SMNVEV in the germline V gene (reference sequence). The junction had 4 bases not matched to a gene; V was cut back by 5 bases and J by 3 bases. The CDR3 is made up of 15 amino acids. This chain's CDR3 is CASSKDRGRTDTQYF. CDR3 sequence (DNA): TGTGCCAGCAGTAAGGACAGGGGGCGAACAGATACGCAGTATTTT.

This chain joins TRBV6-6 and TRBJ1-1, with D hard to call. The CDR3 is made up of 11 amino acids. The germline V gene encodes CDR1 MNHNY and CDR2 SVGAGI (reference sequence). Trimming stripped 8 bases from V and 1 base from J, with 5 bases between. The CDR3 protein is CASSKNTEAFF. The CDR3 DNA reads as TGTGCCAGCTCCAAGAACACTGAAGCTTTCTTT.

V usage is TRBV2 and J usage is TRBJ1-1; no definite D call. CDR3 length: 12 amino acids. In germline, CDR1 is SNHLY, CDR2 FYNNEI. V lost 8 bases and J 5 bases, leaving 12 bases between the germline ends. For the CDR3, the DNA is TGTGCCAGCCGCTCAGCTGGGACTGAAGCTTTCTTT. Amino acids: CASRSAGTEAFF.

Regarding this clone: At one boundary the junction diverges from the germline segment, which might be a read error. The rearrangement uses TRBV4-1 and TRBJ1-5, with D perhaps TRBD1 (5 bases). This CDR3 has 13 amino acids. Germline lookup yields CDR1 MGHRA and CDR2 YSYEKL. The CDR3 protein is CASSQRLGVDKSF. The CDR3 DNA reads as TGCGCCAGCAGCCAAAGATTGGGGGTGGACAAGTCCTTT.

The chain combines TRBV29-1 with TRBJ2-1; the match to TRBD2 covers 14 bases. Germline CDR1 reads SQVTM; CDR2 reads ANQGSEA. V shed 7 bases, J shed 9 bases, and the junction held 2 bases outside the gene matches. The CDR3 is 12 residues long. As DNA, the CDR3 is TGCAGCGGGACTAGCGGGGGGAGTGAGCAGTTCTTC. Amino acid sequence: CSGTSGGSEQFF.